One sample yielded the 6 T cell receptor beta chains listed below, sequenced in a study of blood T cell repertoires in COVID-19. Sequenced by immunoSEQ multiplex PCR; TCRdb stores in-frame clones only, minus some. Among approximately 70,000 clones, 80% to 85% were seen once, and the ten largest hold around 10%. Specimen: peripheral blood. The receptors stem from a woman at least 80 years old with acute or convalescent COVID-19.

The chain links TRBV6-6 to TRBJ1-1; TRBD1 matches at 8 bases. The CDR3 covers 15 residues. The germline gives CDR1 MNHNY, CDR2 SVGAGI (reference sequence). J lost 2 bases, V lost 7 bases, and 9 bases had no gene match. CDR3 protein: CASNDRGSLNTEAFF. The CDR3 bases are TGTGCCAGCAACGACAGGGGTAGTCTAAACACTGAAGCTTTCTTT.

The chain recombines TRBV2 with TRBJ2-2; D call uncertain. Germline V gives CDR1 SNHLY, CDR2 FYNNEI. The V end lost 8 bases, the J end lost 1 base, and 17 bases lay between the germline ends. This CDR3 spans 16 amino acids. The CDR3 is CASSSEDQKNTGELFF. CDR3 nucleotides: TGTGCCAGCTCGAGCGAGGATCAGAAGAACACCGGGGAGCTGTTTTTT.

The chain combines TRBV7-2 with TRBJ2-3; D possibly corresponds to TRBD2 (6 bases). The CDR3 length is 14 residues. V gave up 5 bases and J gave up 2 bases, with 11 bases separating them. Germline V gene sequence: CDR1 SGHTA, CDR2 FQGNSA. The CDR3 sequence is CASSPGLYTDTQYF. The CDR3 DNA reads TGTGCCAGCAGCCCGGGACTCTACACAGATACGCAGTATTTT.

This sequence joins TRBV3-1 (or the pseudogene TRBV3-2) and TRBJ1-2; D not certain. Germline CDR1 is LGHDT and CDR2 is YNNKEL (reference sequence). Trimming left V 3 bases short and J 5 bases short, with 4 bases between. CDR3 length: 11 amino acids. CDR3 DNA: TGTGCCAGCAGCCACTTATATGGCTACACCTTC. Translated, it gives CASSHLYGYTF.

V usage is TRBV6-5 and J usage is TRBJ1-3; D is unclear. Germline values: CDR1 MNHEY, CDR2 SVGAGI. CDR3 length: 14 amino acids. The V end lost 6 bases, the J end lost 0 bases, and 9 bases lay between the germline ends. The CDR3 DNA reads as TGTGCCAGCAGGTCACAAATCTCTGGAAACACCATATATTTT. Encoded protein: CASRSQISGNTIYF.

The chain recombines TRBV19 with TRBJ2-2, with D uncertain. Trimming stripped 0 bases from V and 2 bases from J, with 4 bases between. The germline gives CDR1 LNHDA, CDR2 SQIVND (reference sequence). This CDR3 comprises 14 residues. The CDR3 reads CASSIEYNTGELFF. CDR3 coding DNA: TGTGCCAGTAGTATAGAATATAACACCGGGGAGCTGTTTTTT. Looking up the rest from reference TRBV19 and TRBJ2-2 gives the full variable domain: DGGITQSPKYLFRKEGQNVTLSCEQNLNHDAMYWYRQDPGQGLRLIYYSQIVNDFQKGDIAEGYSVSREKKESFPLTVTSAQKNPTAFYLCASSIEYNTGELFFGEGSRLTVL.